These T cell receptor beta chains were read from a single sample in a study of spatial heterogeneity in lung cancer. In TCRdb, the 5' RACE reads were re-called with MiXCR into one record per CDR3 protein. The sample carries 45,000 to 65,000 distinct CDR3 sequences, 7.4% recorded once. The sequencing here drew on PBMCs, taken at follow-up. The receptors come from a female donor with early-stage non-small cell lung cancer. CDR3s include the opening cysteine and the closing phenylalanine or tryptophan. The order of the fields is J gene, clone size, V gene, D gene, CDR3 length, CDR3 protein, CDR3 DNA. The D gene is left open where the match is weak. Clone sizes are given selectively: once, few, many, or a class where the clone is expanded.

TRBJ2-3 | - | TRBV20-1 | TRBD2 | 14 | CSARELAGGYTQYF | TGCAGTGCTAGGGAACTAGCGGGAGGATATACGCAGTATTTT
TRBJ1-1 | many | TRBV20-1 | - | 14 | CSARSGAGATEAFF | TGCAGTGCTAGGTCGGGGGCAGGGGCCACTGAAGCTTTCTTT
TRBJ2-3 | many | TRBV3-1 | TRBD2 | 14 | CASSRAGRTDTQYF | TGTGCCAGCTCCCGAGCGGGGAGGACAGATACGCAGTATTTT
TRBJ2-6 | many | TRBV29-1 | - | 14 | CSVADPGEGNVLTF | TGCAGCGTGGCCGACCCAGGGGAAGGCAACGTCCTGACTTTC
TRBJ2-2 | - | TRBV6-1 | - | 14 | CASSEAPGPGELFF | TGTGCCAGCAGTGAAGCCCCAGGGCCCGGGGAGCTGTTTTTT
TRBJ1-5 | - | TRBV5-5 | - | 15 | CASSWGTNSNQPQHF | TGTGCCAGCAGCTGGGGGACTAATAGCAATCAGCCCCAGCATTTT
TRBJ2-7 | - | TRBV12-5 | TRBD2 | 17 | CASGLLRGGDGSYEQYF | TGTGCTAGTGGTTTGCTAAGGGGAGGGGACGGCTCCTACGAGCAGTACTTC
TRBJ2-1 | - | TRBV7-3 | TRBD1 | 14 | CASSLPGTGDEQFF | TGTGCCAGCAGCTTACCCGGGACAGGGGATGAGCAGTTCTTC
TRBJ2-1 | many | TRBV10-3 | TRBD2 | 16 | CAISESLLAGDNEQFF | TGTGCCATCAGTGAGTCGTTGCTAGCGGGGGACAATGAGCAGTTCTTC
TRBJ1-1 | - | TRBV6-1 | - | 15 | CASSPQEGWDTEAFF | TGTGCCAGCAGTCCCCAGGAGGGATGGGACACTGAAGCTTTCTTT
TRBJ1-5 | few | TRBV6-2/TRBV6-3 | - | 12 | CASSFPSQPQHF | TGTGCCAGCAGTTTCCCAAGTCAGCCCCAGCATTTT
TRBJ1-1 | many | TRBV7-8 | - | 17 | CASSLTSPGHKNTEAFF | TGTGCCAGCAGCTTAACTTCCCCGGGTCATAAGAACACTGAAGCTTTCTTT
TRBJ2-1 | - | TRBV20-1 | TRBD1 | 12 | CSVRPDGTGEFF | TGCAGTGTGAGGCCTGACGGGACAGGGGAGTTCTTC
TRBJ2-3 | few | TRBV4-3 | TRBD2 | 20 | CASSHLGQGATGGVTDTQYF | TGCGCCAGCAGCCATCTCGGGCAGGGAGCTACCGGGGGGGTCACAGATACGCAGTATTTT
TRBJ1-2 | many | TRBV20-1 | TRBD1 | 14 | CSASLGDRGYGYTF | TGCAGTGCTAGTCTAGGGGACAGGGGATATGGCTACACCTTC
TRBJ1-5 | many | TRBV11-2 | - | 15 | CASSLQDSRNQPQHF | TGTGCCAGCAGCTTACAAGACTCTCGCAATCAGCCCCAGCATTTT
TRBJ1-5 | - | TRBV15 | - | 15 | CATSIAGESNQPQHF | TGTGCCACCAGCATCGCAGGGGAAAGCAATCAGCCCCAGCATTTT
TRBJ2-1 | - | TRBV5-1 | TRBD1 | 14 | CASGRDRPYNEQFF | TGCGCCAGCGGCCGGGACAGACCCTACAATGAGCAGTTCTTC
TRBJ1-5 | many | TRBV2 | TRBD1 | 14 | CASQGQGGNQPQHF | TGTGCCAGTCAGGGACAGGGTGGAAATCAGCCCCAGCATTTT
TRBJ1-4 | many | TRBV2 | - | 15 | CASSLAGTSNEKLFF | TGTGCCAGCAGTCTGGCGGGCACCAGTAATGAAAAACTGTTTTTT
TRBJ1-2 | few | TRBV6-5 | - | 14 | CASSSQGSNYGYTF | TGTGCCAGCAGTTCGCAGGGCAGTAACTATGGCTACACCTTC
TRBJ2-7 | many | TRBV28 | TRBD2 | 15 | CASTPGSGGSYEQYF | TGTGCCAGCACCCCGGGTAGCGGGGGCTCCTACGAGCAGTACTTC
TRBJ1-6 | - | TRBV3-1 | - | 18 | CASSTSHREGTYYSPLHF | TGTGCCAGCAGCACAAGTCACAGGGAGGGAACCTATTATTCACCCCTCCACTTT
TRBJ1-5 | many | TRBV2 | - | 14 | CASSDRNSNQPQHF | TGTGCCAGCAGTGACAGAAATAGCAATCAGCCCCAGCATTTT
TRBJ2-3 | few | TRBV5-4 | - | 16 | CASSPRGASALDTQYF | TGTGCCAGCAGCCCTAGAGGAGCTTCGGCCCTAGATACGCAGTATTTT
TRBJ2-5 | many | TRBV18 | TRBD2 | 17 | CASSLNTRLAAQETQYF | TGTGCCAGCTCACTTAATACCAGACTAGCAGCTCAAGAGACCCAGTACTTC
TRBJ1-3 | - | TRBV2 | - | 13 | CASKGDSGNTIYF | TGTGCCAGCAAGGGGGACTCTGGAAACACCATATATTTT
TRBJ1-6 | few | TRBV5-1 | TRBD1 | 13 | CTSSLTGESPLHF | TGCACCAGCAGCCTAACAGGGGAATCACCCCTCCACTTT
TRBJ2-1 | - | TRBV5-4 | - | 16 | CASSLGQKSSYNEQFF | TGTGCCAGCAGCTTGGGACAGAAGAGCTCCTACAATGAGCAGTTCTTC
TRBJ1-1 | many | TRBV4-1 | TRBD1 | 16 | CASSLTQGFGNTEAFF | TGCGCCAGCAGCCTAACACAGGGGTTTGGGAACACTGAAGCTTTCTTT
TRBJ2-6 | few | TRBV19 | - | 15 | CASSTWASGANVLTF | TGTGCCAGTAGTACCTGGGCCTCTGGGGCCAACGTCCTGACTTTC
TRBJ1-3 | many | TRBV9 | TRBD1 | 18 | CASGFPQGAGYSGNTIYF | TGTGCCAGCGGCTTCCCACAGGGGGCTGGTTACTCTGGAAACACCATATATTTT
TRBJ2-7 | few | TRBV25-1 | - | 14 | CASRGHLTSYEQYF | TGTGCCAGCAGGGGCCACCTCACATCCTACGAGCAGTACTTC
TRBJ2-4 | - | TRBV20-1 | - | 14 | CSASATGPGNIQYF | TGCAGTGCTTCAGCGACAGGCCCAGGGAACATTCAGTACTTC
TRBJ2-6 | few | TRBV11-2 | - | 18 | CASSKEVVISSGANVLTF | TGTGCCAGCAGCAAAGAAGTAGTTATTAGCTCTGGGGCCAACGTCCTGACTTTC
TRBJ1-4 | few | TRBV11-2 | - | 14 | CASSLRPVEGKLFF | TGTGCCAGCAGCTTACGACCCGTGGAAGGAAAACTGTTTTTT
TRBJ2-3 | few | TRBV5-1 | TRBD2 | 16 | CASSTLLASLADTQYF | TGCGCCAGCAGCACCTTACTAGCGAGCCTAGCAGATACGCAGTATTTT
TRBJ2-1 | few | TRBV21-1 | - | 15 | CASSTLGDRRSLQFF | TGTGCCAGCAGCACCCTGGGGGACAGGCGTTCGCTGCAGTTCTTC
TRBJ2-3 | many | TRBV7-3 | TRBD2 | 14 | CATSGGPSMDTQYF | TGTGCCACGAGCGGGGGGCCCAGCATGGATACGCAGTATTTT
TRBJ2-5 | - | TRBV20-1 | - | 14 | CSARERGTEETQYF | TGCAGTGCTAGAGAGCGAGGGACGGAAGAGACCCAGTACTTC
TRBJ1-2 | few | TRBV20-1 | - | 11 | CSGKGNYGYTF | TGCAGTGGAAAGGGGAACTATGGCTACACCTTC
TRBJ2-1 | - | TRBV11-3 | - | 15 | CASSLRGARYNEQFF | TGTGCCAGCAGTTTAAGGGGGGCCCGATACAATGAGCAGTTCTTC